This TCR beta chain was identified in a study of OX40 agonist ivuxolimab in advanced cancers. The V and J ends lost 7 bases and 0 bases, in that order; junction bases with no gene match: 3. Germline V gene lookup returns CDR1 LNHNV and CDR2 YYDKDF (reference sequence). This CDR3 has 13 residues. Regarding the study as a whole: Average numbers of expanded clones were greater in CD8+ T cells than in CD4+.

Clones were sequenced by immunoSEQ multiplex PCR, and TCRdb holds only the in-frame ones, with some missing. The data contain over 55,000 clones, roughly 88% of them seen just once; the ten biggest clones take up around 1.5%. Points on this clone: Its antigen remains unidentified.

The sample consisted of CD4+ or CD8+ T cells sorted from blood, taken in a trial of the OX40 agonist ivuxolimab. This chain uses TRBV15 with TRBJ2-7, with 7 bases aligning to TRBD2. This clonotype originated in an adult with an advanced solid tumor such as melanoma, head and neck, liver or kidney cancer. CDR3: CATKRDYSYEQYF. For the CDR3, the DNA is TGTGCCACCAAACGGGACTACTCCTACGAGCAGTACTTC.